This entry lists 2 T cell receptor beta chains sequenced from one sample in a study of T cell repertoires in cytomegalovirus infection. Via MiXCR, TCRdb re-called the reads, giving one row per CDR3 protein. The sample consists of around 450,000 distinct CDR3 sequences, approximately 31% of them appearing once. Sequencing used PBMCs. The receptor set was obtained from a human donor in good health (CMV status not recorded). Some clones in this sample may be carry-over from other donors' samples.

This clonotype was seen a handful of times. The rearrangement links TRBV5-6 to TRBJ2-7, with TRBD1 matching over 8 bases. J lost 1 base, V lost 6 bases, and 6 bases had no gene match. The CDR3 has 14 residues. Germline-derived CDR1 and CDR2 are SGHDT and YYEEEE. The CDR3 sequence: CASIFGQGSYEQYF. The DNA of the CDR3 is TGTGCCAGCATCTTCGGACAGGGTTCCTACGAGCAGTACTTC.

The chain has TRBV5-1 and TRBJ2-5, with TRBD1 as a possible D gene (6 bases). V shed 7 bases and J shed 2 bases, with 15 bases lying between them. The CDR3 spans 14 residues. Looked up from germline, CDR1 is SGHRS and CDR2 is YFSETQ. In DNA form, the CDR3 reads TGCGCCAGCGCCCCCAGGGGTTGGCAAGAGACCCAGTACTTC. Translated: CASAPRGWQETQYF.